Below, 15 T cell receptor beta chains from the same sample are listed, as sequenced in a study of spatial heterogeneity in lung cancer (dated by TCRdb to between 2017 and 2020). The intended sense of this specimen's time point label: blood at routine non-recurrence follow-up after resection. For TCR sequencing, whole RNA was extracted from tumor and nontumor lung tissue, or from cryopreserved PBMC samples, and no cell sorting was done. Libraries came from 5' RACE. Sequencing used a NextSeq 500. TCRdb reran the public reads through fastp at Q25 and MiXCR, keeping productive beta chains. Identical CDR3 protein sequences are pooled into one entry, listed with their most common genes and DNA. The sample table lists more than 95,000 distinct CDR3 sequences, roughly an eighth of them with a count of one. Of the sample, roughly 15% falls within the top ten clones. This material consisted of PBMCs, taken at follow-up. The receptors derive from a male donor with early-stage non-small cell lung cancer.

This clonotype occurred many times. The chain links TRBV7-2 to TRBJ1-2; D unclear. Germline values: CDR1 SGHTA, CDR2 FQGNSA. V lost 4 bases and J 4 bases, leaving 22 bases between the germline ends. The CDR3 contains 17 residues. The DNA of the CDR3 is TGTGCCAGCAGCTCCCCCCCTGGGCAGAGGACTACCTATGGCTACACCTTC. This sequence encodes CASSSPPGQRTTYGYTF.

This clonotype was observed a handful of times. The chain has TRBV24-1 and TRBJ1-1; D may be TRBD1 (6 bases). This CDR3 is built from 13 residues. V was shortened by 9 bases and J by 2 bases, with 12 bases between the two germline ends. Germline CDR1 KGHDR, CDR2 SFDVKD. The CDR3, as DNA: TGTGCCACCTCGGACAGCATCAACACTGAAGCTTTCTTT. This encodes CATSDSINTEAFF.

This clonotype was found a few times. The rearrangement uses TRBV7-9 and TRBJ1-6; tentatively, D is TRBD1 (6 bases). There are 16 residues in the CDR3. Germline V gene sequence: CDR1 SEHNR, CDR2 FQNEAQ (reference sequence). Trimming removed 4 bases at V and 10 bases at J, with 20 bases between. CDR3 in DNA: TGTGCCAGCAGCTCTCGTGGGCAGGGGCGGCAATCACCCCTCCACTTT. This translates into CASSSRGQGRQSPLHF.

The table lists this clonotype with many counts. The V call is TRBV10-3, the J call TRBJ2-7; tentatively, D is TRBD1 (6 bases). The CDR3 has 15 amino acids. V was trimmed by 2 bases and J by 4 bases, leaving 15 bases between them. Germline CDR1 ENHRY, CDR2 SYGVKD. The CDR3 coding sequence is TGTGCCATCAGTGAGCCGGGACGGGGACAATACGAGCAGTACTTC. Residues: CAISEPGRGQYEQYF.

This clonotype was counted only a few times. The chain joins TRBV11-2 to TRBJ2-7; TRBD1 is a possible D gene (6 bases). Germline CDR1 SGHAT, CDR2 FQNNGV. This CDR3 is built from 15 residues. Trimming left V 4 bases short and J 3 bases short, with 16 bases between. This CDR3 reads CASSSSSTGSYEQYF. The CDR3 region has the DNA TGTGCCAGCAGCTCCTCATCCACAGGGAGCTACGAGCAGTACTTC.

This rearrangement joins TRBV5-4 to TRBJ2-7, with 9 bases lining up with TRBD1. CDR1 is SGHNT, CDR2 YYREEE, per germline (reference sequence). CDR3 length: 16 residues. V lost 4 bases to trimming and J lost 3 bases; unmatched junction nucleotides: 11. The CDR3 nucleotides are TGTGCCAGCAGCCCTGGCCGGGACAGGGCCATCTACGAGCAGTACTTC. Protein: CASSPGRDRAIYEQYF.

This clonotype showed up just a few times. This chain links TRBV29-1 with TRBJ1-5; D gene unclear. The V end lost 7 bases, the J end lost 3 bases, and 13 bases lay between the germline ends. Per germline, CDR1 SQVTM and CDR2 ANQGSEA. The CDR3 sequence is 13 residues long. This CDR3 reads CSALGNANQPQHF. Written as DNA, the CDR3 is TGCAGCGCCCTGGGGAACGCCAATCAGCCCCAGCATTTT. Filled out from reference TRBV29-1 and TRBJ1-5, the complete variable domain reads SAVISQKPSRDICQRGTSLTIQCQVDSQVTMMFWYRQQPGQSLTLIATANQGSEATYESGFVIDKFPISRPNLTFSTLTVSNMSPEDSSIYLCSALGNANQPQHFGDGTRLSIL.

Ten or more counts support this clonotype. The rearrangement joins TRBV20-1 to TRBJ1-6; tentatively, D is TRBD1 (6 bases). V lost 6 bases to trimming and J lost 7 bases, with 16 bases between them. CDR1 is DFQATT and CDR2 is SNEGSKA in the germline V gene (reference sequence). The CDR3 is 14 amino acids. The CDR3 DNA sequence: TGCAGTGCGCTACGTGGGACACGCAATTCACCCCTCCACTTT. Protein product: CSALRGTRNSPLHF.

V usage is TRBV11-1 and J usage is TRBJ1-5, with D possibly matching TRBD1 (6 bases). The length of the CDR3 is 14 residues. V lost 5 bases and J 3 bases, leaving 11 bases between the germline ends. Germline V gene sequence: CDR1 SGHAT, CDR2 FQDESV (reference sequence). In DNA, the CDR3 is TGTGCCAGCAGCCGGACAGTTTTCAATCAGCCCCAGCATTTT. Residues: CASSRTVFNQPQHF.

The rearrangement joins TRBV28 to TRBJ1-4, with a tentative D call TRBD1 (5 bases). Per germline, CDR1 MDHEN and CDR2 SYDVKM. The CDR3 is 11 residues long. V lost 11 bases, J lost 6 bases, and 10 bases lay in between. In nucleotides, the CDR3 is TGTGCCGTGAGAGGGGATGAAAAACTGTTTTTT. Encoded protein: CAVRGDEKLFF.

This clonotype was found many times. The rearrangement links TRBV4-2 to TRBJ2-5, with 12 bases fitting TRBD2. The CDR3 sequence is 16 residues long. The germline CDR1 and CDR2 sequences are LGHNA and YNFKEQ. The trim removed 5 bases at V and 5 bases at J, leaving 9 bases unmatched. The DNA of the CDR3 is TGTGCCAGCAGCGCGGAACTAGCGGGGGGCAGGGAGACCCAGTACTTC. Its translation is CASSAELAGGRETQYF.

This rearrangement joins TRBV27 to TRBJ1-5; 8 bases match TRBD1. With V trimmed by 6 bases and J by 4 bases, 8 bases remained unmatched. Germline V lookup: CDR1 MNHEY, CDR2 SMNVEV (reference sequence). The CDR3 consists of 15 residues. In nucleotides, the CDR3 is TGTGCCAGCAGCCGACAGGGGTGGATTAATCAGCCCCAGCATTTT. It codes for CASSRQGWINQPQHF.

The V and J genes are TRBV4-2 and TRBJ1-4, with a possible D match to TRBD1 (6 bases). The V end was cut by 1 base, the J end by 7 bases, with 16 bases between. The CDR3 covers 16 residues. Germline CDR1 LGHNA, CDR2 YNFKEQ. CDR3 in amino acids: CASSQVFGGGGEKLFF. In DNA, the CDR3 is TGTGCCAGCAGCCAAGTATTCGGGGGCGGCGGTGAAAAACTGTTTTTT.

This clonotype was seen ten or more times. The rearrangement joins TRBV5-6 to TRBJ1-4; unclear D gene. CDR3 length equals 15 residues. V was cut by 4 bases and J by 7 bases, with 17 bases left in between. CDR1 is SGHDT, CDR2 YYEEEE, per germline. The chain's CDR3 is CASSLGRSEAEKLFF. In DNA, the CDR3 is TGTGCCAGCAGCCTGGGAAGGTCAGAGGCTGAAAAACTGTTTTTT.

About this clonotype itself: Mismatch with germline at one junction end may stem from a read error. The chain has TRBV7-9 and TRBJ1-5; perhaps TRBD1 as D (6 bases). Germline values: CDR1 SEHNR, CDR2 FQNEAQ (reference sequence). This CDR3 has 15 amino acids. The CDR3 region is CASSYTRGWDQSQHF. The CDR3 DNA is TGTGCCAGCAGCTACACCAGGGGTTGGGATCAGTCCCAGCATTTT.